The 21 T cell receptor beta chains below all came from one sample that was sequenced in a study of blood T cell repertoires in COVID-19. Libraries were prepared by immunoSEQ multiplex PCR; TCRdb keeps only in-frame clonotypes and omits some of them. The sample yields 270,000 or so clones, nearly 90% seen once. Material for sequencing was peripheral blood. Receptor source: a middle-aged woman who had recovered from COVID-19.

V usage is TRBV3-1 (or the pseudogene TRBV3-2) and J usage is TRBJ2-3, with 8 bases fitting TRBD1. The germline gives CDR1 LGHDT, CDR2 YNNKEL (reference sequence). The CDR3 has 14 residues. V lost 2 bases and J lost 14; bases outside the gene matches: 12. The CDR3 is CASSQTQGRGRMYF. The CDR3, as DNA: TGTGCCAGCAGCCAAACTCAGGGCAGGGGGCGAATGTATTTT.

This sequence joins TRBV3-1 (or the pseudogene TRBV3-2) and TRBJ2-3; weak D call: TRBD2 (5 bases). CDR1 and CDR2 (germline): LGHDT, YNNKEL (reference sequence). V was cut by 7 bases and J by 8 bases, with 13 bases left in between. The CDR3 length is 12 residues. The CDR3 loop is CASTLNSGTQYF. The CDR3 nucleotides are TGTGCCAGCACCCTTAACAGCGGTACGCAGTATTTT.

The chain is built from TRBV18 and TRBJ2-7; tentatively, D is TRBD1 (6 bases). The V end lost 8 bases, the J end lost 1 base, and 9 bases lay between the germline ends. Germline V lookup: CDR1 KGHSH, CDR2 LQKENI. This CDR3 has 12 residues. The CDR3 is CASRGQSYEQYV. For the CDR3, the DNA is TGTGCCAGCCGTGGACAGTCCTACGAGCAGTACGTC.

V usage is TRBV4-1 and J usage is TRBJ2-3; D is possibly TRBD2 (5 bases). Trimming removed 0 bases from V and 4 bases from J, with 20 bases in between. This CDR3 is 18 amino acids long. Germline lookup yields CDR1 MGHRA and CDR2 YSYEKL. The CDR3 DNA reads TGCGCCAGCAGCCAAGATTGGACCCCTGGAGGCACGGCAGATACGCAGTATTTT. Translating it yields CASSQDWTPGGTADTQYF.

The V and J genes are TRBV9 and TRBJ2-3; the match to TRBD2 covers 8 bases. The CDR3 runs to 17 residues. Germline loops: CDR1 SGDLS, CDR2 YYNGEE. V shed 3 bases, J shed 5 bases, and the junction held 14 bases outside the gene matches. Here the CDR3 DNA reads TGTGCCAGCAGCGCTCCGTCGAGAGCGGGGGTCCTAGATACGCAGTATTTT. It specifies CASSAPSRAGVLDTQYF.

This clone has only a few counts. This chain links TRBV2 with TRBJ2-1, with TRBD2 matching over 9 bases. V was pared by 6 bases and J by 7 bases, with 13 bases of the junction left unmatched. The length of the CDR3 is 16 residues. In germline, CDR1 is SNHLY, CDR2 FYNNEI. The CDR3 nucleotides are TGTGCCAGCAGCAGACTTAGCGGGAGTTCTATGAATGAGCAGTTCTTC. It yields the protein CASSRLSGSSMNEQFF. The variable domain in full, completed from reference TRBV2 and TRBJ2-1, reads EPEVTQTPSHQVTQMGQEVILRCVPISNHLYFYWYRQILGQKVEFLVSFYNNEISEKSEIFDDQFSVERPDGSNFTLKIRSTKLEDSAMYFCASSRLSGSSMNEQFFGPGTRLTVL.

The rearrangement uses TRBV15 and TRBJ2-2; D gene ambiguous. V lost 2 bases, J lost 1 base, and 2 bases lay in between. CDR3 length: 13 amino acids. Germline V gene data show CDR1 as LNHNV and CDR2 as YYDKDF (reference sequence). CDR3: CATSRQNTGELFF. The CDR3 bases are TGTGCCACCAGCAGACAGAACACCGGGGAGCTGTTTTTT. The full variable domain, its missing parts supplied by reference TRBV15 and TRBJ2-2, is DAMVIQNPRYQVTQFGKPVTLSCSQTLNHNVMYWYQQKSSQAPKLLFHYYDKDFNNEADTPDNFQSRRPNTSFCFLDIRSPGLGDTAMYLCATSRQNTGELFFGEGSRLTVL.

V and J are TRBV7-2 and TRBJ1-2; tentative D call: TRBD1 (5 bases). CDR1 is SGHTA and CDR2 is FQGNSA in the germline V gene. V was pared by 4 bases and J by 6 bases, with 15 bases between. CDR3 length equals 14 residues. In DNA form, the CDR3 reads TGTGCCAGCAGCTCAGTCGACAGAGTGCATGGCTACACCTTC. Protein: CASSSVDRVHGYTF.

The chain couples TRBV5-4 to TRBJ2-7; 7 bases are shared with TRBD2. V shed 3 bases and J 12 bases; nucleotides not matched to a gene: 12. The germline gives CDR1 SGHNT, CDR2 YYREEE (reference sequence). CDR3 length: 13 residues. The DNA for the CDR3 is TGTGCCAGCAGCTGGGGGGGGAAAGTCGAATCGTACGTC. Its protein product is CASSWGGKVESYV.

The chain joins TRBV27 to TRBJ2-5, with D unclear. The CDR3 extends over 15 amino acids. Germline V gives CDR1 MNHEY, CDR2 SMNVEV (reference sequence). Trimming removed 5 bases from V and 3 bases from J, with 16 bases in between. The CDR3 coding sequence is TGTGCCAGCAGTCCCCTGTCCGGAGAGGAAGAGACCCAGTACTTC. The encoded protein is CASSPLSGEEETQYF.

The chain has TRBV19 and TRBJ1-4, with TRBD1 matching over 11 bases. Germline V lookup: CDR1 LNHDA, CDR2 SQIVND (reference sequence). Trimming at V came to 3 bases and at J to 2 bases, leaving 8 bases not matched to a gene. The CDR3 spans 18 residues. As DNA, the CDR3 is TGTGCCAGTAGTATCTTCCCGGGACAGGGGGGGACTAATGAAAAACTGTTTTTT. As protein: CASSIFPGQGGTNEKLFF. Full variable domain (outside the CDR3, taken from reference TRBV19 and TRBJ1-4): DGGITQSPKYLFRKEGQNVTLSCEQNLNHDAMYWYRQDPGQGLRLIYYSQIVNDFQKGDIAEGYSVSREKKESFPLTVTSAQKNPTAFYLCASSIFPGQGGTNEKLFFGSGTQLSVL.

This sequence joins TRBV5-1 and TRBJ2-2; 10 nucleotides agree with TRBD2. The V and J ends lost 3 bases and 4 bases, in that order; junction bases with no gene match: 9. The germline V gene encodes CDR1 SGHRS and CDR2 YFSETQ. This CDR3 comprises 17 residues. The CDR3: CASSSSLAGVGTGELFF. The CDR3 DNA is TGCGCCAGCAGCTCTTCCCTAGCGGGAGTGGGCACCGGGGAGCTGTTTTTT. The full variable domain, its missing parts supplied by reference TRBV5-1 and TRBJ2-2, is KAGVTQTPRYLIKTRGQQVTLSCSPISGHRSVSWYQQTPGQGLQFLFEYFSETQRNKGNFPGRFSGRQFSNSRSEMNVSTLELGDSALYLCASSSSLAGVGTGELFFGEGSRLTVL.

This chain joins TRBV14 and TRBJ1-3, with D unresolved. Trimming removed 1 base from V and 0 bases from J, with 7 bases in between. Germline loops: CDR1 SGHDN, CDR2 FVKESK. The CDR3 spans 15 residues. The CDR3: CASSQGWSSGNTIYF. The CDR3 DNA reads as TGTGCCAGCAGCCAAGGATGGAGCTCTGGAAACACCATATATTTT.

The rearrangement joins TRBV2 to TRBJ1-6, with D perhaps TRBD1 (5 bases). V lost 7 bases and J 5 bases, leaving 9 bases between the germline ends. The germline V gene encodes CDR1 SNHLY and CDR2 FYNNEI. The length of the CDR3 is 13 residues. CDR3 sequence reads: CASNRGDNSPLHF. In nucleotides, the CDR3 is TGTGCCAGCAATAGGGGTGATAATTCACCCCTCCACTTT.

This clone was detected only once. V and J are TRBV29-1 and TRBJ2-2; D is unclear. This CDR3 has 15 amino acids. V dropped 2 bases and J dropped 0 bases, with 10 bases sitting between them. Germline loops: CDR1 SQVTM, CDR2 ANQGSEA. As DNA, the CDR3 is TGCAGCGTTGAATTTGCAAGCGCGAACACCGGGGAGCTGTTTTTT. It codes for CSVEFASANTGELFF.

The V call is TRBV7-2, the J call TRBJ2-1, with D uncertain. This CDR3 contains 12 residues. From germline, CDR1 is SGHTA and CDR2 FQGNSA. The V and J ends lost 4 bases and 6 bases respectively, with 7 bases between them. The CDR3 spells CASSSDSNEQFF. CDR3 coding DNA: TGTGCCAGCAGCTCCGACTCCAATGAGCAGTTCTTC.

The chain combines TRBV1 with TRBJ1-5. TRBV1 is listed as a pseudogene. CDR3 size: 16 residues. The CDR3 here is CTSSQEKWGGNQPQHF. CDR3 bases: TGCACCAGCAGCCAAGAGAAGTGGGGAGGGAATCAGCCCCAGCATTTT.

V is TRBV5-6 and J is TRBJ2-2, with D uncertain. Trimming took 0 bases from V and 5 from J, leaving 5 bases between them. Germline V CDR1 and CDR2: SGHDT, YYEEEE. This CDR3 is built from 13 residues. The CDR3 region is CASSLVSTGELFF. The DNA for the CDR3 is TGTGCCAGCAGCTTGGTATCTACCGGGGAGCTGTTTTTT.

This chain connects TRBV5-4 to TRBJ2-3; 9 bases fit TRBD1. V trimming: 6 bases; J trimming: 0 bases; junction bases outside the gene matches: 5. CDR1 and CDR2 from the germline V gene are SGHNT and YYREEE (reference sequence). This CDR3 region has 15 residues. The CDR3 region has the DNA TGTGCCAGCAACCCACAGGGGGCAAGCACAGATACGCAGTATTTT. Protein: CASNPQGASTDTQYF.

The rearrangement links TRBV11-1 to TRBJ1-4; TRBD1 might be the D (5 bases). The V gene lost 5 bases and the J gene lost 7 bases, with 20 bases spanning the gap. The CDR3 has 16 amino acids. Germline CDR1 is SGHAT and CDR2 is FQDESV (reference sequence). CDR3 sequence reads: CASSPPEFPDSEKLFF. Written as DNA, the CDR3 is TGTGCCAGCAGCCCCCCGGAGTTCCCCGACAGTGAAAAACTGTTTTTT.

The rearrangement uses TRBV19 and TRBJ2-2; 8 nucleotides match TRBD2. V shed 9 bases, J shed 3 bases, and the junction held 9 bases outside the gene matches. The CDR3 consists of 15 residues. From germline, CDR1 is LNHDA and CDR2 SQIVND (reference sequence). The CDR3 protein is CASKAGAIDTGELFF. The CDR3 DNA sequence: TGTGCCAGCAAAGCGGGAGCGATTGACACCGGGGAGCTGTTTTTT.